The rows below give T cell receptor beta chains drawn from one sample of a study of blood T cell repertoires in COVID-19. The assay was immunoSEQ multiplex PCR, and TCRdb's table has in-frame clones only and misses some. The data contain roughly 280,000 clones, 75% to 90% of them seen just once; the ten biggest clones take up about 4.9%. The sample consisted of peripheral blood. The receptors shown here come from a man aged 55 to 70 who had recovered from COVID-19. Each CDR3 is given with its conserved first and last residue. D genes are given only for firm matches. Size tells how often a clone was seen (once, few, many) or the class of an expanded clone, and some rows leave it out.

D gene: NA
V gene: TRBV3-1/TRBV3-2
J gene: TRBJ1-5
clone size: NA
CDR3 protein: CASSQGTLSNQPQHF
CDR3 DNA: TGTGCCAGCAGCCAAGGGACACTTAGCAATCAGCCCCAGCATTTT

D gene: NA
V gene: TRBV30
J gene: TRBJ1-1
clone size: once
CDR3 protein: CAWSSGGAGAFF
CDR3 DNA: TGTGCCTGGAGTTCGGGAGGGGCGGGAGCTTTCTTT

D gene: NA
V gene: TRBV19
J gene: TRBJ2-7
clone size: once
CDR3 protein: CASSRQPSSSYEQYF
CDR3 DNA: TGTGCCAGTAGTCGCCAGCCGTCTAGCTCCTACGAGCAGTACTTC

D gene: TRBD2
V gene: TRBV11-2
J gene: TRBJ2-2
clone size: NA
CDR3 protein: CASSLVFGRAGELFF
CDR3 DNA: TGTGCCAGCAGCTTAGTGTTCGGGAGGGCCGGGGAGCTGTTTTTT

D gene: NA
V gene: TRBV3-1/TRBV3-2
J gene: TRBJ1-1
clone size: NA
CDR3 protein: CASSQQRAYTEAFF
CDR3 DNA: TGTGCCAGCAGCCAACAGCGGGCTTACACTGAAGCTTTCTTT

D gene: TRBD1
V gene: TRBV19
J gene: TRBJ1-6
clone size: NA
CDR3 protein: CASRDYRGNSPLHF
CDR3 DNA: TGTGCCAGTAGGGACTACAGGGGAAATTCACCCCTCCACTTT

D gene: TRBD2
V gene: TRBV5-1
J gene: TRBJ2-7
clone size: NA
CDR3 protein: CASSRGPTGLAGGEYEQYF
CDR3 DNA: TGCGCCAGCAGCCGGGGGCCAACGGGACTAGCGGGAGGAGAGTACGAGCAGTACTTC

D gene: NA
V gene: TRBV2
J gene: TRBJ1-2
clone size: NA
CDR3 protein: CASSILGYTF
CDR3 DNA: TGTGCCAGCAGTATACTTGGCTACACCTTC

D gene: TRBD1
V gene: TRBV19
J gene: TRBJ2-2
clone size: NA
CDR3 protein: CASSTRTGVTGELFF
CDR3 DNA: TGTGCCAGTAGTACCAGGACAGGGGTGACCGGGGAGCTGTTTTTT

D gene: TRBD1
V gene: TRBV6-5
J gene: TRBJ1-2
clone size: NA
CDR3 protein: CASSLHRTGPVGGYTF
CDR3 DNA: TGTGCCAGCAGTTTACACAGGACAGGGCCCGTCGGGGGCTACACCTTC

D gene: TRBD1
V gene: TRBV25-1
J gene: TRBJ2-4
clone size: NA
CDR3 protein: CASSEEGAAKNIQYF
CDR3 DNA: TGTGCCAGCAGTGAAGAGGGGGCGGCCAAAAACATTCAGTACTTC

D gene: TRBD2
V gene: TRBV5-5
J gene: TRBJ2-5
clone size: NA
CDR3 protein: CASSGLAAWETQYF
CDR3 DNA: TGTGCCAGCAGCGGACTAGCGGCCTGGGAGACCCAGTACTTC

D gene: NA
V gene: TRBV5-6
J gene: TRBJ1-2
clone size: NA
CDR3 protein: CASSYESGALGGYTF
CDR3 DNA: TGTGCCAGCAGCTACGAGTCAGGGGCGTTGGGGGGCTACACCTTC

D gene: TRBD1
V gene: TRBV7-9
J gene: TRBJ2-1
clone size: NA
CDR3 protein: CASSSTGGPYNEQFF
CDR3 DNA: TGTGCCAGCAGCTCCACAGGGGGCCCCTACAATGAGCAGTTCTTC

D gene: TRBD1
V gene: TRBV5-4
J gene: TRBJ2-1
clone size: NA
CDR3 protein: CASSGDRGRNEQFF
CDR3 DNA: TGTGCCAGCAGCGGGGACAGGGGGCGGAATGAGCAGTTCTTC

D gene: NA
V gene: TRBV11-3
J gene: TRBJ1-1
clone size: NA
CDR3 protein: CASSLEAYTEAFF
CDR3 DNA: TGTGCCAGCAGCTTAGAAGCCTACACTGAAGCTTTCTTT

D gene: NA
V gene: TRBV20-1
J gene: TRBJ1-1
clone size: NA
CDR3 protein: CSASWRGNAEAFF
CDR3 DNA: TGCAGTGCTAGTTGGCGAGGGAACGCTGAAGCTTTCTTT

D gene: NA
V gene: TRBV27
J gene: TRBJ2-3
clone size: NA
CDR3 protein: CASSLVGRASSTDTQYF
CDR3 DNA: TGTGCCAGCAGTTTAGTCGGCAGGGCCTCTAGCACAGATACGCAGTATTTT

D gene: TRBD2
V gene: TRBV6-6
J gene: TRBJ2-1
clone size: NA
CDR3 protein: CASRPSGGANEQFF
CDR3 DNA: TGTGCCAGCAGACCTAGCGGGGGGGCTAATGAGCAGTTCTTC

D gene: NA
V gene: TRBV7-2
J gene: TRBJ1-4
clone size: NA
CDR3 protein: CASSPGLLNEKLFF
CDR3 DNA: TGTGCCAGCAGCCCAGGGTTGTTAAATGAAAAACTGTTTTTT

D gene: TRBD1
V gene: TRBV19
J gene: TRBJ1-2
clone size: NA
CDR3 protein: CASIPDRPIRGLYPANYGYTF
CDR3 DNA: TGTGCCAGTATCCCTGACAGGCCTATAAGGGGGCTGTATCCTGCTAACTATGGCTACACCTTC

D gene: TRBD1
V gene: TRBV6-5
J gene: TRBJ1-5
clone size: NA
CDR3 protein: CASRKDRESNQPQHF
CDR3 DNA: TGTGCCAGCAGGAAGGACAGGGAGAGCAATCAGCCCCAGCATTTT

D gene: TRBD2
V gene: TRBV6-5
J gene: TRBJ2-3
clone size: few
CDR3 protein: CASRRGLANTDTQYF
CDR3 DNA: TGTGCCAGCAGAAGGGGACTAGCGAACACAGATACGCAGTATTTT

D gene: TRBD2
V gene: TRBV27
J gene: TRBJ2-1
clone size: once
CDR3 protein: CASSLLTGLAGPTTQFF
CDR3 DNA: TGTGCCAGCAGTCTACTAACGGGACTAGCGGGCCCTACGACGCAGTTCTTC

D gene: TRBD1
V gene: TRBV7-2
J gene: TRBJ2-1
clone size: NA
CDR3 protein: CASSFGTGDEQFF
CDR3 DNA: TGTGCCAGCAGCTTCGGGACAGGGGATGAGCAGTTCTTC

D gene: NA
V gene: TRBV6-6
J gene: TRBJ2-2
clone size: NA
CDR3 protein: CASGITGSTGELFF
CDR3 DNA: TGTGCCAGCGGAATAACAGGTTCCACCGGGGAGCTGTTTTTT

D gene: TRBD1
V gene: TRBV12-3/TRBV12-4
J gene: TRBJ1-3
clone size: NA
CDR3 protein: CASSWTGKDTIYF
CDR3 DNA: TGTGCCAGCAGTTGGACAGGGAAAGACACCATATATTTT

D gene: TRBD1
V gene: TRBV5-1
J gene: TRBJ2-2
clone size: NA
CDR3 protein: CASSLDRGNTGELFF
CDR3 DNA: TGCGCCAGCAGCTTAGACAGGGGAAACACCGGGGAGCTGTTTTTT

D gene: NA
V gene: TRBV24-1
J gene: TRBJ1-2
clone size: NA
CDR3 protein: CATSDTDSYYGYTF
CDR3 DNA: TGTGCCACCAGTGATACGGACAGTTACTATGGCTACACCTTC

D gene: NA
V gene: TRBV7-2
J gene: TRBJ1-6
clone size: NA
CDR3 protein: CASTLQGRVASPLHF
CDR3 DNA: TGTGCCAGCACCCTCCAGGGCAGGGTGGCATCACCCCTCCACTTT

D gene: NA
V gene: TRBV6-6
J gene: TRBJ1-5
clone size: once
CDR3 protein: CASSSADRSNQPQHF
CDR3 DNA: TGTGCCAGCAGTTCCGCCGACAGGTCCAATCAGCCCCAGCATTTT

D gene: TRBD2
V gene: TRBV2
J gene: TRBJ2-1
clone size: NA
CDR3 protein: CASINRDSGGENEQFF
CDR3 DNA: TGTGCCAGCATCAACCGGGATAGCGGGGGGGAGAATGAGCAGTTCTTC

D gene: NA
V gene: TRBV7-9
J gene: TRBJ2-1
clone size: NA
CDR3 protein: CASSLENNEQFF
CDR3 DNA: TGTGCCAGCAGCTTGGAGAACAATGAGCAGTTCTTC

D gene: TRBD1
V gene: TRBV5-1
J gene: TRBJ2-5
clone size: NA
CDR3 protein: CASSSGQANKETQYF
CDR3 DNA: TGCGCCAGCAGCTCTGGACAGGCTAATAAAGAGACCCAGTACTTC

D gene: NA
V gene: TRBV28
J gene: TRBJ1-2
clone size: NA
CDR3 protein: CASRPGQNYGYTF
CDR3 DNA: TGTGCCAGCAGGCCTGGACAGAACTATGGCTACACCTTC

D gene: TRBD2
V gene: TRBV28
J gene: TRBJ2-5
clone size: NA
CDR3 protein: CASSSTSGARRQYF
CDR3 DNA: TGTGCCAGCAGCTCGACTAGCGGGGCCCGACGCCAGTACTTC

D gene: TRBD2
V gene: TRBV5-4
J gene: TRBJ2-1
clone size: NA
CDR3 protein: CASSTGTSGNNEQFF
CDR3 DNA: TGTGCCAGCAGCACCGGGACTAGCGGAAACAATGAGCAGTTCTTC

D gene: NA
V gene: TRBV30
J gene: TRBJ1-5
clone size: few
CDR3 protein: CAWSVGGQFMSNQPQHF
CDR3 DNA: TGTGCCTGGAGTGTGGGAGGGCAATTTATGAGCAATCAGCCCCAGCATTTT

D gene: NA
V gene: TRBV7-3
J gene: TRBJ2-3
clone size: NA
CDR3 protein: CASSPGAGPDTQYF
CDR3 DNA: TGTGCCAGCAGCCCAGGGGCCGGGCCAGATACGCAGTATTTT

D gene: NA
V gene: TRBV6-5
J gene: TRBJ2-3
clone size: once
CDR3 protein: CASSYSGGRNTDTQYF
CDR3 DNA: TGTGCCAGCAGTTACTCTGGGGGGAGGAACACAGATACGCAGTATTTT

D gene: NA
V gene: TRBV3-1/TRBV3-2
J gene: TRBJ1-1
clone size: NA
CDR3 protein: CASGHKVNTEAFF
CDR3 DNA: TGTGCCAGCGGACATAAGGTGAACACTGAAGCTTTCTTT

D gene: NA
V gene: TRBV5-4
J gene: TRBJ1-3
clone size: NA
CDR3 protein: CASSPGQSLDTIYF
CDR3 DNA: TGTGCCAGCAGCCCTGGACAGTCGTTGGACACCATATATTTT

D gene: NA
V gene: TRBV27
J gene: TRBJ1-2
clone size: NA
CDR3 protein: CASSSRVANYGYTF
CDR3 DNA: TGTGCCAGCAGCAGCAGGGTAGCTAACTATGGCTACACCTTC

D gene: NA
V gene: TRBV19
J gene: TRBJ1-5
clone size: NA
CDR3 protein: CASGQIQPQHF
CDR3 DNA: TGTGCCAGTGGACAGATCCAGCCCCAGCATTTT

D gene: TRBD2
V gene: TRBV25-1
J gene: TRBJ2-7
clone size: few
CDR3 protein: CASVRGASGTYEQYF
CDR3 DNA: TGTGCCAGCGTCAGGGGGGCTAGCGGGACCTACGAGCAGTACTTC

D gene: TRBD1
V gene: TRBV7-8
J gene: TRBJ1-3
clone size: NA
CDR3 protein: CASSGQGQGRNTIYF
CDR3 DNA: TGTGCCAGCAGCGGGCAGGGACAGGGAAGAAACACCATATATTTT

D gene: NA
V gene: TRBV7-3
J gene: TRBJ2-7
clone size: NA
CDR3 protein: CASSRDAGYEQYF
CDR3 DNA: TGTGCCAGCAGTCGCGATGCGGGCTACGAGCAGTACTTC

D gene: NA
V gene: TRBV19
J gene: TRBJ1-1
clone size: NA
CDR3 protein: CASRGPGQVLTEAFF
CDR3 DNA: TGTGCCAGTAGGGGTCCGGGACAAGTATTGACTGAAGCTTTCTTT